The 2 T cell receptor beta chains below come from one sample, sequenced in a study of regulatory T cells in long-lasting Graves disease. Time point in this sample: persistent/refractory GD, antithyroid drugs over 5 years with positive TRAb. PBMC RNA served as the TCR library source. TCR beta libraries were built with iRepertoire HTBI primers and Arm-PCR of CDR3 regions. TCRdb fed the multiplex PCR reads into MiXCR, producing one record per CDR3 protein. The sample consists of a few hundred thousand distinct CDR3 sequences, about 20% of them appearing once. Source: peripheral blood mononuclear cells (PBMCs), taken when the disease was refractory, from a patient treated with antithyroid drugs. These receptors all stem from a female donor with Graves disease.

This chain uses TRBV19 with TRBJ1-6; 9 positions agree with TRBD1. The CDR3 is made up of 15 amino acids. The germline CDR1 and CDR2 sequences are LNHDA and SQIVND (reference sequence). Trimming cost V 11 bases and J 5 bases; bases outside gene matches: 10. The CDR3 region is CASSGGTGNNSPLHF. The CDR3 coding sequence is TGTGCCTCCTCGGGCGGGACAGGGAATAATTCACCCCTCCACTTT.

The chain is built from TRBV5-4 and TRBJ1-2; a possible D gene is TRBD1 (5 bases). The CDR3 contains 13 residues. From germline, CDR1 is SGHNT and CDR2 YYREEE (reference sequence). The V gene lost 0 bases and the J gene lost 8 bases, with 11 bases spanning the gap. CDR3 sequence: CASSLGGGMGYTF. The CDR3 DNA reads TGTGCCAGCAGCTTGGGCGGGGGGATGGGCTACACCTTC.